The T cell receptor (beta chain) under discussion was sequenced for a study of OX40 agonist ivuxolimab in advanced cancers. At the level of the study: Hepatocellular carcinoma, melanoma, renal cell or head and neck cancer affected the dose-escalation patients.

Germline-derived CDR1 and CDR2 are KGHSH and LQKENI. Trimming stripped 4 bases from V and 8 bases from J, with 15 bases between. CDR3 length equals 15 residues. Sequenced by immunoSEQ multiplex PCR; TCRdb stores in-frame clones only, minus some. The table includes about 23,000 clones, roughly 84% detected once. The sequences come from CD4+ or CD8+ T cells sorted from blood, collected in a trial of the OX40 agonist ivuxolimab. This chain uses TRBV18 with TRBJ1-6, with TRBD1 as a possible D gene (5 bases). This receptor was taken from an adult with an advanced solid tumor such as melanoma, head and neck, liver or kidney cancer. In DNA form, the CDR3 reads TGTGCCAGCTCACTCAAACGTCTAGGGGATTCACCCCTCCACTTT. Amino acid sequence: CASSLKRLGDSPLHF.